A selection of T cell receptor beta chains follows, all from one sample in a study of cytomegalovirus exposure and HLA in healthy donors. The assay was immunoSEQ multiplex PCR, and TCRdb's table has in-frame clones only and misses some. The sample consists of some 190,000 clones, 85% of them appearing once. The sample consisted of PBMCs. Receptors were obtained from a boy under 10 years old in good health and CMV-seronegative. Both conserved end residues are part of each CDR3. D genes are given only for firm matches. A row's size may be missing; if present it is once, few, many or a size class.

D gene	V gene	clone size	J gene	CDR3 protein	CDR3 DNA
TRBD1	TRBV29-1	-	TRBJ1-5	CSVEQGDNQPQHF	TGCAGCGTTGAACAGGGGGACAATCAGCCCCAGCATTTT
-	TRBV4-1	-	TRBJ2-6	CASSQDQQGLSGANVLTF	TGCGCCAGCAGCCAAGATCAGCAGGGCCTCTCTGGGGCCAACGTCCTGACTTTC
TRBD1	TRBV29-1	-	TRBJ1-2	CSGQGAGSGYTF	TGCAGCGGGCAGGGGGCTGGGAGTGGCTACACCTTC
TRBD2	TRBV9	-	TRBJ2-3	CASSGRGAGGDTQYF	TGTGCCAGCAGCGGAAGAGGAGCGGGAGGAGATACGCAGTATTTT
-	TRBV6-4	-	TRBJ1-1	CASSDPPDTEAFF	TGTGCCAGCAGTGACCCCCCAGACACTGAAGCTTTCTTT
-	TRBV6-1	-	TRBJ1-5	CASSETGPNQPQHF	TGTGCCAGCAGTGAAACAGGGCCCAATCAGCCCCAGCATTTT
TRBD2	TRBV5-6	once	TRBJ2-1	CASSLAREGRHNEQFF	TGTGCCAGCAGCCTGGCGCGGGAGGGCCGTCACAATGAGCAGTTCTTC
TRBD1	TRBV14	few	TRBJ1-3	CASSRQGHTIYF	TGTGCCAGCAGTCGACAGGGACATACCATATATTTT
-	TRBV4-1	-	TRBJ2-7	CASSQGLEGSYEQYF	TGCGCCAGCAGCCAAGGGTTGGAGGGGAGCTACGAGCAGTACTTC
-	TRBV10-2	-	TRBJ1-4	CASSAKRRGRNEKLFF	TGCGCCAGCAGTGCGAAGCGCAGGGGCCGAAATGAAAAACTGTTTTTT
TRBD1	TRBV7-9	-	TRBJ2-1	CASSLGLGVRDRDNEQFF	TGTGCCAGCAGCTTAGGTTTGGGTGTACGGGACAGGGACAATGAGCAGTTCTTC
TRBD1	TRBV28	-	TRBJ1-5	CASSLKGQGVQPQHF	TGTGCCAGCAGCCTAAAGGGACAGGGGGTTCAGCCCCAGCATTTT
TRBD2	TRBV6-4	medium-sized	TRBJ2-1	CASSGLAGGNEQFF	TGTGCCAGCAGCGGACTAGCGGGGGGTAACGAGCAGTTCTTC
-	TRBV15	-	TRBJ2-5	CATSRVPGETQYF	TGTGCCACCAGCAGAGTTCCAGGGGAGACCCAGTACTTC
-	TRBV5-6	-	TRBJ1-1	CASSPQGNTEAFF	TGTGCCAGCAGCCCTCAGGGGAACACTGAAGCTTTCTTT